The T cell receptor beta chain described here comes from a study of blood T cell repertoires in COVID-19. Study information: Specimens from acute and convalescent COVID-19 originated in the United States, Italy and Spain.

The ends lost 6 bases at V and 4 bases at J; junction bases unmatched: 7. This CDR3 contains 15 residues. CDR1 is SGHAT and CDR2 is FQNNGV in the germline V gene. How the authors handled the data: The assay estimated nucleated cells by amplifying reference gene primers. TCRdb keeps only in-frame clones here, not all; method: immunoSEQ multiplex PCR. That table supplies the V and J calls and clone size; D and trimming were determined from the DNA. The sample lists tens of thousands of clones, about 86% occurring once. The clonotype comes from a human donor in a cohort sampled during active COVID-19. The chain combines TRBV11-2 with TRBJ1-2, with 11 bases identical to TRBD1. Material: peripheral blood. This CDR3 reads CASRLSGTGGYGYTF. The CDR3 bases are TGTGCCAGCAGGTTGTCGGGGACAGGGGGCTATGGCTACACCTTC.